This T cell receptor beta chain was observed in a study of PD-1 blockade in classical Hodgkin lymphoma. In the case of this clone: What it recognizes is unknown.

General study findings and limits: Whoever responded completely had baseline diversity much like that seen in newly diagnosed patients. TCR diversity in CD4+, not CD8+, cells rose significantly by C4D1. Newly diagnosed patients reportedly had lower baseline TCR diversity than healthy donors.

Brentuximab vedotin exposure varied among the patients, all of whom had relapsed after autologous stem cell transplantation. CDR3 size: 15 residues. Sequenced by immunoSEQ multiplex PCR; TCRdb stores in-frame clones only, minus some. The top ten hold approximately 9.8% of the sample, which has 60,000 to 75,000 clones, over 85% seen once. The rearrangement uses TRBV5-2 and TRBJ1-2. TRBV5-2 is annotated as a pseudogene. Sequencing was performed on peripheral blood mononuclear cells (PBMCs), taken at baseline. The receptor was isolated from a human donor with classical Hodgkin lymphoma. The CDR3 is CASKSILRKTYGYTF. The CDR3 region has the DNA TGTGCCAGCAAATCTATATTACGAAAGACCTATGGCTACACCTTC.